These T cell receptor beta chains were read from a single sample in a study of graft-versus-host responses after intestinal transplantation. Repertoires were generated with immunoSEQ multiplex PCR, while TCRdb's copy carries only in-frame clones and drops some. The sample records approximately 19,000 clones, about two fifths being singletons. The sequenced sample was alloreactive CD4+ T cells from a mixed lymphocyte reaction culture, obtained before intestinal transplant. The receptor source for this set is a human patient who received an intestinal transplant. Each CDR3 is given with its conserved first and last residue. Fields, in order: V gene, J gene, D gene, clone size, CDR3 protein, CDR3 DNA. The D gene is left open where the match is weak. Size values are once, few and many counts, or a class for expanded clones, and some rows have none.

>TRBV5-1|TRBJ1-4|.|.
CASSLEVGVTNEKLFF
TGCGCCAGCAGCTTGGAAGTGGGTGTAACTAATGAAAAACTGTTTTTT
>TRBV28|TRBJ1-5|TRBD1|once
CASSDGTGAEPQHF
TGTGCCAGCAGTGACGGGACAGGGGCTGAGCCCCAGCATTTT
>TRBV18|TRBJ2-2|TRBD1|few
CASSPGQSTGELFF
TGTGCCAGCTCACCGGGACAGAGCACCGGGGAGCTGTTTTTT
>TRBV7-9|TRBJ1-1|.|.
CASSSLWSPVTEAFF
TGTGCCAGCAGCTCTCTTTGGAGTCCTGTCACTGAAGCTTTCTTT
>TRBV19|TRBJ2-2|.|.
CASSTLSRLNTGELFF
TGTGCCAGTAGTACCCTTAGCAGGTTGAACACCGGGGAGCTGTTTTTT
>TRBV5-6|TRBJ1-4|.|.
CASSFRRASGKLFF
TGTGCCAGCAGCTTTCGGCGGGCGAGCGGGAAACTGTTTTTT
>TRBV10-3|TRBJ1-1|.|few
CAISEFWGSGTEAFF
TGTGCCATCAGTGAGTTTTGGGGCTCGGGGACTGAAGCTTTCTTT
>TRBV10-1|TRBJ2-3|.|.
CASSESWGADTQYF
TGCGCCAGCAGTGAGTCTTGGGGGGCAGATACGCAGTATTTT
>TRBV5-1|TRBJ1-5|.|few
CASSLGTRLNQPQHF
TGCGCCAGCAGCTTGGGGACCCGCCTCAATCAGCCCCAGCATTTT
>TRBV19|TRBJ1-2|TRBD1|.
CASTIGDSVFYGYTF
TGTGCCAGTACCATCGGGGACAGCGTTTTCTATGGCTACACCTTC
>TRBV20-1|TRBJ2-3|.|.
CSAALGDTQYF
TGCAGTGCTGCCTTAGGAGATACGCAGTATTTT
>TRBV2|TRBJ1-5|.|.
CASSVAGPQHF
TGTGCCAGCAGTGTGGCGGGGCCCCAGCATTTT
>TRBV5-1|TRBJ1-2|.|.
CASSRRTANYGYTF
TGCGCCAGCAGCCGCCGGACGGCTAACTATGGCTACACCTTC
>TRBV6-5|TRBJ1-1|.|few
CASSYSTYRNTEAFF
TGTGCCAGCAGTTACTCGACCTACCGGAACACTGAAGCTTTCTTT
>TRBV7-9|TRBJ2-5|.|.
CASSLGTIETQYF
TGTGCCAGCAGCCTCGGGACGATAGAGACCCAGTACTTC
>TRBV11-2|TRBJ2-3|TRBD2|.
CASSRSGGANPSDTQYF
TGTGCCAGCAGCAGAAGCGGGGGGGCCAATCCGAGCGATACGCAGTATTTT
>TRBV11-2|TRBJ1-2|TRBD1|.
CASSLDGTGGYGYTF
TGTGCCAGCAGCTTAGATGGGACAGGGGGCTATGGCTACACCTTC
>TRBV5-4|TRBJ2-1|TRBD2|.
CASSRSSGRGGYNEQFF
TGTGCCAGCAGCCGCTCTTCGGGGCGGGGGGGGTACAATGAGCAGTTCTTC
>TRBV19|TRBJ1-1|TRBD1|.
CASSILAGGNMNTEAFF
TGTGCCAGTAGTATTCTGGCAGGGGGGAACATGAACACTGAAGCTTTCTTT
>TRBV5-6|TRBJ1-2|TRBD1|.
CASSPGTGPNYGYTF
TGTGCCAGCAGCCCGGGGACAGGGCCGAACTATGGCTACACCTTC
>TRBV11-3|TRBJ1-3|.|few
CASSPDTRGNTIYF
TGTGCCAGCAGCCCAGATACGCGTGGAAACACCATATATTTT
>TRBV29-1|TRBJ2-2|TRBD2|.
CSVARGGLAGIANTGELFF
TGCAGCGTTGCCCGGGGGGGGCTAGCGGGTATCGCGAACACCGGGGAGCTGTTTTTT
>TRBV4-1|TRBJ1-3|.|few
CASSQVGRGNTIYF
TGCGCCAGCAGCCAAGTGGGCAGGGGAAACACCATATATTTT
>TRBV5-4|TRBJ1-3|.|few
CASSRDGPSRGNTIYF
TGTGCCAGCAGCCGCGACGGACCCTCACGAGGAAACACCATATATTTT